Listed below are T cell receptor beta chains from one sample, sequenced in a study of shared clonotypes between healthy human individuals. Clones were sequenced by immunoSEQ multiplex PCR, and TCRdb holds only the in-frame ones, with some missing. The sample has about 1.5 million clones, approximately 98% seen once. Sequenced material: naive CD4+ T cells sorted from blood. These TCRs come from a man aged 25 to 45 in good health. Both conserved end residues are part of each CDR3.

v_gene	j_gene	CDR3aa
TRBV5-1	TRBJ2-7	CASSLTGTSTLYEQYF
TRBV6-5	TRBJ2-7	CASSYRSGSTAYEQYF
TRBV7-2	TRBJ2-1	CASTIPGARDNYNEQFF
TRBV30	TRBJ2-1	CAWRFGGLAGNEQFF
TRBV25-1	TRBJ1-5	CASSAEGKPQHF
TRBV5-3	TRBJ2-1	CARAFDYNEQFF
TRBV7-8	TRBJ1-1	CASSLGLGSTEAFF
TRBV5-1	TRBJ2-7	CASSKSAYEQYF
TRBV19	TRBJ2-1	CASSRLGYEQFF
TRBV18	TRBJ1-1	CASSPLGTEAFF
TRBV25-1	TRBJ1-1	CASSASPPGMNTEAFF
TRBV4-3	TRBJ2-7	CASSQGGSLYEQYF
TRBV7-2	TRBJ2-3	CASSYSTDTQYF
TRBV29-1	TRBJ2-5	CSVEKRGTRVLDKSETQYF
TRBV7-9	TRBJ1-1	CASSLSGGWHTTVNTEAFF
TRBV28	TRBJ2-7	CASSGRVAGNYEQYF
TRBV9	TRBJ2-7	CASSVVFGGEQYF
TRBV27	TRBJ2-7	CASSPGQLISYEQYF
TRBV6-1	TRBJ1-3	CASRGDSSGNTIYF
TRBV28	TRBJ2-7	CASRRSSGRSYEQYF
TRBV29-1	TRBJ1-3	CSVIQVSGNTIYF
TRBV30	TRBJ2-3	CAWTSGSWTDTQYF
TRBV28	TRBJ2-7	CASRSQAYEQYF
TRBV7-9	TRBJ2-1	CASSLETSGPESRNEQFF
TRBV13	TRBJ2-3	CASSLPPSGSSQDTQYF
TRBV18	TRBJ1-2	CASSPVSAGGIYGYTF
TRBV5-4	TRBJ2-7	CASSLRDYEQYF
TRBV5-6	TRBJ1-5	CASSADRINQPQHF
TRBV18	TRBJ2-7	CASSREFWSYEQYF
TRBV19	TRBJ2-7	CASSTSGTFSRRYF
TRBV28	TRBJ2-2	CASRTNTGELFF
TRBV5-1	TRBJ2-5	CASSYVGGKETQYF
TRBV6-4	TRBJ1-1	CASRDEVYTEAFF
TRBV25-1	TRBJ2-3	CASSDLGKGNTQYF
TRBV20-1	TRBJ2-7	CSARSVAEQYF
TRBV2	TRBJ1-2	CASRYDRSGYTF
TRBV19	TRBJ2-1	CASSSAGGIVYEQFF
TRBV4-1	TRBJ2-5	CASSSGQNQETQYF
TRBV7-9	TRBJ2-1	CASSPKGADEQFF
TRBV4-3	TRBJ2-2	CASSQGPGAGELFF
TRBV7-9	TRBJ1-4	CASSLVLSGNEKLFF
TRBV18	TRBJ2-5	CASSPGQGSEETQYF
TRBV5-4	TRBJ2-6	CATLPGQGRISGANVLTF
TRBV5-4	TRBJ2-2	CASSLAGTGGLHGELFF
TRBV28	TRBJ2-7	CASSLPSGRGDF
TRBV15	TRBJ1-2	CATSRTTGSYGYTF
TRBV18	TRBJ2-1	CASSLRLAGGSLLNNEQFF
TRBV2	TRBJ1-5	CASSEHRQPQHF
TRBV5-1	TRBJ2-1	CASRFGLAGANEQFF
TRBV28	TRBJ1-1	CASSLDRTGMNTEAFF
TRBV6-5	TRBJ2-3	CASSYSLAGGWDTQYF
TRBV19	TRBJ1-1	CASSFTGDTEAFF
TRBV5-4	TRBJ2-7	CASSLGRGASIHEQYF
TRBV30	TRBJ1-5	CAWSVGSGTPQHF